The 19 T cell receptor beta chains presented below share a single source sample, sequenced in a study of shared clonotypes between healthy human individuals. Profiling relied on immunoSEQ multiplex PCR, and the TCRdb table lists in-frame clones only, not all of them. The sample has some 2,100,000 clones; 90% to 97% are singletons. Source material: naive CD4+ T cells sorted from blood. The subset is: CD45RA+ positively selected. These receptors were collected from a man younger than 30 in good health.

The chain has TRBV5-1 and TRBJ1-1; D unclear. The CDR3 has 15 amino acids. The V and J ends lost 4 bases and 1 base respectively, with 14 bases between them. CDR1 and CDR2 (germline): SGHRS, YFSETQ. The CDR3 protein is CASSSTGMANTEAFF. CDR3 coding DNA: TGCGCCAGCAGCAGCACCGGGATGGCGAACACTGAAGCTTTCTTT. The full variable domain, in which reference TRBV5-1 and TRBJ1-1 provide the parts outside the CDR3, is KAGVTQTPRYLIKTRGQQVTLSCSPISGHRSVSWYQQTPGQGLQFLFEYFSETQRNKGNFPGRFSGRQFSNSRSEMNVSTLELGDSALYLCASSSTGMANTEAFFGQGTRLTVV.

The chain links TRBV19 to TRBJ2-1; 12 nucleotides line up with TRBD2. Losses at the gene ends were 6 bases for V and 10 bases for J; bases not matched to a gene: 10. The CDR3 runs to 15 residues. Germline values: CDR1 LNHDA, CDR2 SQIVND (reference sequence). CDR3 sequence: CASSQLAGGLREQFF. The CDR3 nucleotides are TGTGCCAGTAGCCAACTAGCGGGAGGTCTCAGGGAGCAGTTCTTC. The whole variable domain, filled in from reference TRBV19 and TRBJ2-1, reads DGGITQSPKYLFRKEGQNVTLSCEQNLNHDAMYWYRQDPGQGLRLIYYSQIVNDFQKGDIAEGYSVSREKKESFPLTVTSAQKNPTAFYLCASSQLAGGLREQFFGPGTRLTVL.

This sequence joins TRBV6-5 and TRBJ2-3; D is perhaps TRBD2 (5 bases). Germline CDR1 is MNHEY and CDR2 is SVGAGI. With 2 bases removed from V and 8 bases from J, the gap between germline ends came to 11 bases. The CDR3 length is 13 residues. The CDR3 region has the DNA TGTGCCAGCAGTTACCCCCGGGCGGGTACGCAGTATTTT. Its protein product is CASSYPRAGTQYF.

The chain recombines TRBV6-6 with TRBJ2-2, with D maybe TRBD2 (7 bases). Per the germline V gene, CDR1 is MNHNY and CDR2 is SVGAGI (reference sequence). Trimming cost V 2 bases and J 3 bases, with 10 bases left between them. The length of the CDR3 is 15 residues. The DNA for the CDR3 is TGTGCCAGCAGTTACGGGGGGGCCGACACCGGGGAGCTGTTTTTT. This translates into CASSYGGADTGELFF.

CDR3 region: CASSPASGLGSGANVLTF. The CDR3 DNA follows: TGTGCCAGCTCACCCGCGTCAGGATTGGGCTCTGGGGCCAACGTCCTGACTTTC. This chain joins TRBV18 and TRBJ2-6; no clear D gene. V was pared by 3 bases and J by 0 bases, with 15 bases between. CDR3 length: 18 residues. Per the germline V gene, CDR1 is KGHSH and CDR2 is LQKENI.

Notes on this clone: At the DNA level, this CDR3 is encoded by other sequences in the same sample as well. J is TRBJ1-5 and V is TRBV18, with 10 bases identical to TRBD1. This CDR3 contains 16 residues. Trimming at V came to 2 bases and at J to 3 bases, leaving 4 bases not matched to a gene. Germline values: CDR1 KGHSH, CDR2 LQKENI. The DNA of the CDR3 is TGTGCCAGCTCACCAGGGACAGGGGTTGTCAATCAGCCCCAGCATTTT. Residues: CASSPGTGVVNQPQHF.

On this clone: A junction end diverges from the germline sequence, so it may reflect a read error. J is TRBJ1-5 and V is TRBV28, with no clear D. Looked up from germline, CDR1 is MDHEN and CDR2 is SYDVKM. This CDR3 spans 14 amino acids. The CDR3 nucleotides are TGTGCCAGCAGCCCGACTGCTTTCCATCAGGCCCAGCATTTT. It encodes CASSPTAFHQAQHF.

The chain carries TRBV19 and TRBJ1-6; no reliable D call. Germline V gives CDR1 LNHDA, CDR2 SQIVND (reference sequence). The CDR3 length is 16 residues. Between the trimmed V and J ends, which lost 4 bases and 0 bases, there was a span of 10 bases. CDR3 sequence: CASSTLSSSYNSPLHF. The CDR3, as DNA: TGTGCCAGTAGTACTTTGTCGAGCTCCTATAATTCACCCCTCCACTTT.

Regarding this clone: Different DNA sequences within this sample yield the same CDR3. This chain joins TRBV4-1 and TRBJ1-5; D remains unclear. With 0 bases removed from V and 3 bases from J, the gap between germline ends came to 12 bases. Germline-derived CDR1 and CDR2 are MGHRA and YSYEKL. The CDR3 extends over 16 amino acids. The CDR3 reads CASSQEGGGNNQPQHF. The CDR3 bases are TGCGCCAGCAGCCAAGAAGGAGGAGGTAACAATCAGCCCCAGCATTTT.

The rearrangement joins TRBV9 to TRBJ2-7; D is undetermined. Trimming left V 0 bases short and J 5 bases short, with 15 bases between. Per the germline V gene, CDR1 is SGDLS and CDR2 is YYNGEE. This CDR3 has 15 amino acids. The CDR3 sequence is CASSVAIGVGNEQYF. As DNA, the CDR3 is TGTGCCAGCAGCGTAGCTATTGGGGTTGGGAACGAGCAGTACTTC.

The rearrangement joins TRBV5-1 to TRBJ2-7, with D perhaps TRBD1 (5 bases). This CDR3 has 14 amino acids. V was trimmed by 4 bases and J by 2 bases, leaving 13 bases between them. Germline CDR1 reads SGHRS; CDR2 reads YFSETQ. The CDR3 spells CASSPWGSTYEQYF. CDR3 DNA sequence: TGCGCCAGCAGCCCTTGGGGCAGTACCTACGAGCAGTACTTC. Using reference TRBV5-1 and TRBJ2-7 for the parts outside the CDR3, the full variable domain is KAGVTQTPRYLIKTRGQQVTLSCSPISGHRSVSWYQQTPGQGLQFLFEYFSETQRNKGNFPGRFSGRQFSNSRSEMNVSTLELGDSALYLCASSPWGSTYEQYFGPGTRLTVT.

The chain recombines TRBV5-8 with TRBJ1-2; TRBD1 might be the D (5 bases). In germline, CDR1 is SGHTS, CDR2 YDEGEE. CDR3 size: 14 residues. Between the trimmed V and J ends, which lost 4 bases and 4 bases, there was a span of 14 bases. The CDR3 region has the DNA TGTGCCAGCAGCGAGCCGGGACGTCTCTATGGCTACACCTTC. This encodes CASSEPGRLYGYTF.

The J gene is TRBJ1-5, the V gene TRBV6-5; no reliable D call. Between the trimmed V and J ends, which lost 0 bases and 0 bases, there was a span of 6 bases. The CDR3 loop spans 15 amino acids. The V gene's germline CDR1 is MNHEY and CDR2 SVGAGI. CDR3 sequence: CASSYSGISNQPQHF. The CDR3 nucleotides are TGTGCCAGCAGTTACTCGGGAATTAGCAATCAGCCCCAGCATTTT.

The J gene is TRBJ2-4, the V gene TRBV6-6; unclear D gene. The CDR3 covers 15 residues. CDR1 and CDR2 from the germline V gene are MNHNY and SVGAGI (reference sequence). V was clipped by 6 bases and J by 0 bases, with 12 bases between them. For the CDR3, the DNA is TGTGCCAGCAGCCCGCCCGAGGTAGCCAAAAACATTCAGTACTTC. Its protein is CASSPPEVAKNIQYF.

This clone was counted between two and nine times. CDR3 sequence reads: CAWRETSAPLHF. The DNA of the CDR3 is TGTGCCTGGAGGGAAACATCAGCACCCCTCCACTTT. V gene TRBV30 combines with J gene TRBJ1-6, with unresolved D. V was shortened by 3 bases and J by 11 bases, with 11 bases between the two germline ends. CDR3 size: 12 residues. Germline CDR1 reads GTSNPN; CDR2 reads SVGIG (reference sequence).

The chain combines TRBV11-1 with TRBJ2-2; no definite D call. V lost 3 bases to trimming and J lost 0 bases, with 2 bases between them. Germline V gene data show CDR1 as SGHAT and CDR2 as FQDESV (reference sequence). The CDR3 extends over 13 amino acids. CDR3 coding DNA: TGTGCCAGCAGCTTTTCGAACACCGGGGAGCTGTTTTTT. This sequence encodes CASSFSNTGELFF.

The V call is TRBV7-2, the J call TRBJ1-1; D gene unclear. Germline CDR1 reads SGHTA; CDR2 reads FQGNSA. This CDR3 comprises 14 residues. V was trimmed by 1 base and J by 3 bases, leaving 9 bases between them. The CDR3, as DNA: TGTGCCAGCAGCTTAGGCGCGACTTACACTGAAGCTTTCTTT. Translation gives CASSLGATYTEAFF.

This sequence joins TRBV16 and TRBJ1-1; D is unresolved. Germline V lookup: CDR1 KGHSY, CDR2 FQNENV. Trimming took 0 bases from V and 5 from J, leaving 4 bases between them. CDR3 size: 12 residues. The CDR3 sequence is CASSQSETEAFF. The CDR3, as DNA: TGTGCCAGCAGCCAATCGGAGACTGAAGCTTTCTTT.

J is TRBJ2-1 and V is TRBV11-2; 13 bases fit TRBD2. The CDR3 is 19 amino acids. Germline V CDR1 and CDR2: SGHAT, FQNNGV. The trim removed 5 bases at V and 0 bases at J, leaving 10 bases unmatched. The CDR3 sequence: CASSPRTSGRIISYNEQFF. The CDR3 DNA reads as TGTGCCAGCAGCCCAAGGACTAGCGGGAGAATCATCTCCTACAATGAGCAGTTCTTC. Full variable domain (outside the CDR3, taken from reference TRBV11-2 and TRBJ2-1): EAGVAQSPRYKIIEKRQSVAFWCNPISGHATLYWYQQILGQGPKLLIQFQNNGVVDDSQLPKDRFSAERLKGVDSTLKIQPAKLEDSAVYLCASSPRTSGRIISYNEQFFGPGTRLTVL.